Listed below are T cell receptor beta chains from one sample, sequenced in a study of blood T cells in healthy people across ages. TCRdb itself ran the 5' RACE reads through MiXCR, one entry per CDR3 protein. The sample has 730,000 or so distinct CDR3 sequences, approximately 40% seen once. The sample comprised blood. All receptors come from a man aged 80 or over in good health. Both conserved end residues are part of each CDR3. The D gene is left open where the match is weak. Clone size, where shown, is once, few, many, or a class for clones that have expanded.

cdr3_nt: TGCAGTGTTAGGGAGGGGGTGTGGTCCGCAGATACGCAGTATTTT
cdr3_aa: CSVREGVWSADTQYF
clone_size: -
j_call: TRBJ2-3
v_call: TRBV20-1
d_call: -
cdr3_length: 15

cdr3_nt: TGCGCCAGCAGCCAAGCGTCAGTAGGGTCTGGGGCCAACGTCCTGACTTTC
cdr3_aa: CASSQASVGSGANVLTF
clone_size: few
j_call: TRBJ2-6
v_call: TRBV4-1
d_call: -
cdr3_length: 17

cdr3_nt: TGTGCCAGCAGTTACTCGAGTCGGGGCGGCACAGATACGCAGTATTTT
cdr3_aa: CASSYSSRGGTDTQYF
clone_size: -
j_call: TRBJ2-3
v_call: TRBV6-2/TRBV6-3
d_call: -
cdr3_length: 16

cdr3_nt: TGTGCCAGCAGCTCCCTTCAGCTGAACACTGAAGCTTTCTTT
cdr3_aa: CASSSLQLNTEAFF
clone_size: -
j_call: TRBJ1-1
v_call: TRBV28
d_call: -
cdr3_length: 14

cdr3_nt: TGCAGTGCTAGAGCTGCAGGGTTAGTTTACAATGAGCAGTTCTTC
cdr3_aa: CSARAAGLVYNEQFF
clone_size: -
j_call: TRBJ2-1
v_call: TRBV20-1
d_call: -
cdr3_length: 15

cdr3_nt: TGTGCCAGCAGTTTCGCCGACAGGGTCCACGAGCAGTACTTC
cdr3_aa: CASSFADRVHEQYF
clone_size: -
j_call: TRBJ2-7
v_call: TRBV28
d_call: TRBD1
cdr3_length: 14

cdr3_nt: TGCAGTGCTACCGATCTGGGGAGCCAAAACATTCAGTACTTC
cdr3_aa: CSATDLGSQNIQYF
clone_size: many
j_call: TRBJ2-4
v_call: TRBV20-1
d_call: -
cdr3_length: 14

cdr3_nt: TGTGCCAGCAGCTTAGACGACAGCCAAGAGACCCAGTACTTC
cdr3_aa: CASSLDDSQETQYF
clone_size: -
j_call: TRBJ2-5
v_call: TRBV11-2
d_call: -
cdr3_length: 14

cdr3_nt: TGTGCCACCAGTGATTCTGGGGCTGCGGATACGCAGTATTTT
cdr3_aa: CATSDSGAADTQYF
clone_size: few
j_call: TRBJ2-3
v_call: TRBV24-1
d_call: -
cdr3_length: 14

cdr3_nt: TGCGCCAGCAGCCACTACGCCGGCGGGGCTTCTAGCACAGATACGCAGTATTTT
cdr3_aa: CASSHYAGGASSTDTQYF
clone_size: many
j_call: TRBJ2-3
v_call: TRBV4-3
d_call: -
cdr3_length: 18

cdr3_nt: TGTGCCAGCAGCTTAGGGACAGTGCGCACAGATACGCAGTATTTT
cdr3_aa: CASSLGTVRTDTQYF
clone_size: many
j_call: TRBJ2-3
v_call: TRBV7-2
d_call: -
cdr3_length: 15

cdr3_nt: TGTGCCAGCAGCACCAGGGGGTTCGATGGCTACACCTTC
cdr3_aa: CASSTRGFDGYTF
clone_size: few
j_call: TRBJ1-2
v_call: TRBV3-1
d_call: TRBD1
cdr3_length: 13

cdr3_nt: TGTGCCAGCAGCTTGGTCCCATCTCTCCAAGAGACCCAGTACTTC
cdr3_aa: CASSLVPSLQETQYF
clone_size: many
j_call: TRBJ2-5
v_call: TRBV5-5
d_call: -
cdr3_length: 15

cdr3_nt: TGTGCCAGCAGAACCACAGGCACCGGGGAGCTGTTTTTT
cdr3_aa: CASRTTGTGELFF
clone_size: -
j_call: TRBJ2-2
v_call: TRBV7-2
d_call: -
cdr3_length: 13